The clone carrying this TCR beta chain was counted ten times or more. The target antigen is unknown. This sample is drawn from a study of identical twins. General study results and limits: Clonotypes of the beta chain that were abundant in cord blood carried fewer insertions (memory repertoires showed none).

TCRdb recomputed calls from the 5' RACE reads with MiXCR, one row per CDR3 protein. The sample contains about 810,000 distinct CDR3 sequences, about 12% of which appear only once. V was shortened by 0 bases and J by 6 bases, with 4 bases between the two germline ends. Germline loops: CDR1 SGHRS, CDR2 YFSETQ. The CDR3 runs to 13 residues. These data were also reused for a study on yellow fever vaccine responses in identical twins.

Material for sequencing was PBMCs. The chain couples TRBV5-1 to TRBJ1-6, with D hard to call. This TCR was recovered from a woman aged 18-29 years in good health. The CDR3 sequence: CASSLAANSPLHF. The CDR3, as DNA: TGCGCCAGCAGCTTGGCCGCTAATTCACCCCTCCACTTT.